The 17 T cell receptor beta chains in this list originate from one sample, sequenced in a study of cytomegalovirus exposure and HLA in healthy donors. Amplification used 60 Vbeta primers and 13 Jbeta primers. The protocol was immunoSEQ multiplex PCR, while the TCRdb copy is restricted to in-frame clones and leaves out a portion. The data show 85,000 to 100,000 clones, with 80% to 90% seen just once and around 2.3% held by the top ten. Sequencing was carried out using PBMCs. Receptors were obtained from a man aged 18 to 30 in good health and CMV-seronegative.

V gene TRBV7-2 combines with J gene TRBJ2-7, with 7 bases identical to TRBD1. The CDR3 consists of 16 residues. Germline values: CDR1 SGHTA, CDR2 FQGNSA. V lost 5 bases to trimming and J lost 0 bases; unmatched junction nucleotides: 10. CDR3 in DNA: TGTGCCAGCAGCCTACAGGGGTCCGTCAGCTCCTACGAGCAGTACTTC. Its protein product is CASSLQGSVSSYEQYF.

The V and J genes are TRBV7-2 and TRBJ2-7, with a tentative D call TRBD2 (5 bases). Germline-derived CDR1 and CDR2 are SGHTA and FQGNSA. Trimming left V 1 base short and J 4 bases short, with 14 bases between. This CDR3 has 15 amino acids. Here the CDR3 reads CASSLVAGDLYEQYF. CDR3 bases: TGTGCCAGCAGCTTAGTGGCGGGCGATCTGTACGAGCAGTACTTC.

The CDR3 DNA is TGCGCCAGCAGCCCGGCGTCCGGGGGGAGAGGGAACACTGAAGCTTTCTTT. Translating it yields CASSPASGGRGNTEAFF. This rearrangement joins TRBV5-1 to TRBJ1-1; D may be TRBD1 (5 bases). Germline V gives CDR1 SGHRS, CDR2 YFSETQ. The CDR3 sequence is 17 residues long. Trimming removed 4 bases at V and 1 base at J, with 20 bases between.

The chain is built from TRBV18 and TRBJ1-5; D uncertain. Trimming shortened V by 1 base and J by 0 bases, and 7 bases separated the two germline ends. CDR3 size: 15 residues. Germline V lookup: CDR1 KGHSH, CDR2 LQKENI. The CDR3 nucleotides are TGTGCCAGCTCACCACAGGCAGGTAGCAATCAGCCCCAGCATTTT. This translates into CASSPQAGSNQPQHF.

The chain employs TRBV15 and TRBJ2-7, with TRBD2 matching 7 bases. After removal of 1 base from V and 5 bases from J, the junction contained 11 bases not matched to a gene. CDR1 is LNHNV and CDR2 is YYDKDF in the germline V gene (reference sequence). CDR3 size: 16 residues. As DNA, the CDR3 is TGTGCCACCAGCAGAGTCGGGAGGTGGGGCTCTCACGAGCAGTACTTC. Protein: CATSRVGRWGSHEQYF.

This rearrangement joins TRBV7-9 to TRBJ1-2; possible D gene TRBD1, 5 bases. The CDR3 length is 13 residues. V shed 5 bases and J shed 2 bases, with 9 bases lying between them. CDR1 is SEHNR and CDR2 is FQNEAQ in the germline V gene (reference sequence). CDR3 amino acids: CASSVDTNYGYTF. For the CDR3, the DNA is TGTGCCAGCAGCGTGGACACAAACTATGGCTACACCTTC.

The gene calls are TRBV4-1 and TRBJ1-2; TRBD1 matches at 9 bases. The CDR3 runs to 15 residues. In germline, CDR1 is MGHRA, CDR2 YSYEKL. V dropped 6 bases and J dropped 3; count of bases not matched to a gene: 8. CDR3 nucleotides: TGCGCCAGCAGACGTCCGGGACAGGGATACTATGGCTACACCTTC. Amino acid sequence: CASRRPGQGYYGYTF.

The chain recombines TRBV19 with TRBJ2-1; 14 bases line up with TRBD2. The CDR3 extends over 15 amino acids. The germline gives CDR1 LNHDA, CDR2 SQIVND (reference sequence). The J segment lost 13 bases and the V segment lost 5 bases, leaving 10 bases of the junction unmatched. The CDR3 nucleotides read TGTGCCAGTAGTCCGGGGACTAGCGGGAGAAGGGAACAGTTCTTC. Translated: CASSPGTSGRREQFF.

This chain uses TRBV5-1 with TRBJ2-7; D unclear. Looked up from germline, CDR1 is SGHRS and CDR2 is YFSETQ. Between the trimmed V and J ends, which lost 1 base and 2 bases, there was a span of 10 bases. The CDR3 spans 14 residues. Here the CDR3 reads CASSLQVTAYEQYF. The CDR3 DNA reads TGCGCCAGCAGCTTGCAGGTTACGGCCTACGAGCAGTACTTC. The whole variable domain, filled in from reference TRBV5-1 and TRBJ2-7, reads KAGVTQTPRYLIKTRGQQVTLSCSPISGHRSVSWYQQTPGQGLQFLFEYFSETQRNKGNFPGRFSGRQFSNSRSEMNVSTLELGDSALYLCASSLQVTAYEQYFGPGTRLTVT.

This chain joins TRBV6-4 and TRBJ1-1; no clear D gene. CDR1 is MRHNA and CDR2 is SNTAGT in the germline V gene. The CDR3 sequence is 13 residues long. The germline V and J ends were trimmed by 6 bases and 1 base, with 9 bases remaining between them. Here the CDR3 reads CASSRHQNTEAFF. The CDR3, as DNA: TGTGCCAGCAGCCGACACCAGAACACTGAAGCTTTCTTT.

The CDR3 region is CSVAGLAGGREQFF. In DNA, the CDR3 is TGCAGCGTTGCAGGGCTAGCGGGAGGGCGTGAGCAGTTCTTC. The rearrangement links TRBV29-1 to TRBJ2-1, with 12 positions matching TRBD2. Germline V CDR1 and CDR2: SQVTM, ANQGSEA. The length of the CDR3 is 14 residues. V lost 4 bases, J lost 9 bases, and 7 bases stayed unmatched.

This chain uses TRBV11-1 with TRBJ2-1; no firm D call. V lost 3 bases and J 0 bases, leaving 6 bases between the germline ends. Germline CDR1 is SGHAT and CDR2 is FQDESV (reference sequence). The CDR3 has 14 amino acids. In DNA form, the CDR3 reads TGTGCCAGCAGCTTGGGCAGCTCCTACAATGAGCAGTTCTTC. Amino acid sequence: CASSLGSSYNEQFF.

The chain carries TRBV9 and TRBJ2-1; TRBD2 matches 8 bases. V dropped 0 bases and J dropped 9; count of bases not matched to a gene: 8. Germline CDR1 reads SGDLS; CDR2 reads YYNGEE. The CDR3 runs to 15 residues. DNA of the CDR3: TGTGCCAGCAGCGTAGGGAGCGGGAGTTGGGTTGAGCAGTTCTTC. Translating it yields CASSVGSGSWVEQFF.

The CDR3 nucleotides read TGTGCCAGCAGCCCACTAGCGGGAGAATCCGAGCAGTACTTC. This sequence encodes CASSPLAGESEQYF. The gene calls are TRBV5-4 and TRBJ2-7; the match to TRBD2 covers 11 bases. This CDR3 region has 14 residues. The ends lost 4 bases at V and 6 bases at J; junction bases unmatched: 6. Germline V gene sequence: CDR1 SGHNT, CDR2 YYREEE (reference sequence).

CDR3 sequence reads: CASSLVGRGRPVDTEAFF. Here the CDR3 DNA reads TGTGCCAGCAGCTTAGTAGGCAGGGGGCGCCCCGTGGACACTGAAGCTTTCTTT. The chain links TRBV7-8 to TRBJ1-1, with 8 bases matching TRBD1. Germline lookup yields CDR1 SGHVS and CDR2 FQNEAQ. The CDR3 totals 18 residues. The trim removed 1 base at V and 3 bases at J, leaving 13 bases unmatched.

This clone was counted a few times. This chain connects TRBV11-2 to TRBJ2-7, with 7 nucleotides matching TRBD1. This CDR3 region has 16 residues. Trimming at V came to 0 bases and at J to 7 bases, leaving 12 bases not matched to a gene. The germline CDR1 and CDR2 sequences are SGHAT and FQNNGV. The CDR3 spells CASSLETGAALGEQYF. The CDR3 DNA sequence: TGTGCCAGCAGCTTAGAAACAGGGGCCGCCTTGGGTGAGCAGTACTTC.

Note on this clone: Other DNA sequences in the sample encode the same CDR3. The V and J genes are TRBV7-9 and TRBJ1-2, with 10 bases identical to TRBD1. Germline V gene lookup returns CDR1 SEHNR and CDR2 FQNEAQ (reference sequence). The V segment lost 4 bases and the J segment 5 bases; nucleotides outside the gene matches: 1. The CDR3 consists of 13 residues. Here the CDR3 reads CASSSGQGYGYTF. In DNA form, the CDR3 reads TGTGCCAGCAGCTCGGGACAGGGGTATGGCTACACCTTC.